Described below is a single T cell receptor beta chain sequence and its context. This clonotype has only a few counts. Its antigen remains undetermined. No base qualities exist here, and no much larger clone lies one base off it. Inclusive of the bounding cysteine and phenylalanine, the CDR3 is 15 residues long. The entry retains the CDR3 DNA only, 45 bases that are in frame from base 1. A distance of 19 bases separates the germline ends of V and J, which lose 3 bases and 6 bases respectively. From the germline V gene (reference sequence), CDR1 is DFQATT and CDR2 is SNEGSKA. This record belongs to a study of identical twins (dated by TCRdb to the mid-2010s). As for the study more broadly: To test whether fetal clonotypes persist, the study used deep sequencing on TCR alpha and beta repertoires from monozygotic twins, unrelated adults of various ages, and cord blood. To rule out contamination, the twin experiments were replicated at different times with different library preparation protocols. Study-level results and caveats: Invariant T cells such as MAIT and iNKT could partly confound zero-insertion analyses, although diverse VJ usage argued against such confounding for most clonotypes. Out-of-frame TCR alpha sharing in monozygotic twins was systematically underestimated by recombination models, whereas sharing between unrelated individuals was in agreement with the recombination models. Abundant cord blood beta clonotypes had fewer insertions, young adult naive repertoires showed a similar but weaker trend, and memory repertoires showed no such trend. Excess twin sharing in beta out-of-frame sequences was weaker because fewer shared sequences lowered the signal-to-noise ratio. Because the same donors could not be followed over many years, the conclusions depended on cross-sectional statistical analysis. Compared with coincidental sharing between unrelated individuals, out-of-frame TCR alpha sequences shared between twins showed an excess of sequences with low generation probability.

Libraries came from 5' RACE. Sequencer: Illumina HiSeq 2000. Template switching introduced a universal primer binding site; the final cDNA contained a unique molecular identifier, enabling accurate counting of TCR cDNA molecules. Specific primers in the conserved constant-segment region were used to synthesize first-strand cDNA for TCR alpha and beta chains. To control for contamination, each cDNA library was double barcoded with a SMART-Mk sample barcode plus Illumina barcodes. TruSeq adapter sequences along with Illumina sample barcodes were introduced in two successive PCR steps. TCR alpha and beta cDNA libraries were sequenced on the Illumina HiSeq platform with custom primers. As for the original processing: Raw reads were processed with MiGEC to extract unique molecular identifiers, and MiXCR was used to determine CDR3 positions. For each individual, recombination models were inferred using an EM algorithm with the repgenHMM and IGoR tools. Shared clonotypes were analyzed with the tcR package in R, and sharing was normalized by the product of cloneset sizes. To study raw recombination without the effects of thymic and clonal selection, out-of-frame nonproductive sequences were analyzed. The public reads were run again by TCRdb, first through fastp at Q25 and then through MiXCR, and only productive beta chains were kept. Each CDR3 protein appears once, grouped with its most common genes and DNA. TCRdb, not the authors, supplied the V and J calls. The sample contains 310,000 or so distinct CDR3 sequences, less than 9% of them found a single time. The ten largest make up around 2.1% of the sample.

Only healthy Caucasian donors were included. Three pairs of female monozygotic twins, all aged roughly 18 to 29 years, made up the twin cohort. Miltenyi CD45RO+ enrichment and human naive T-cell isolation kits were used to isolate memory (CD45RO+) and naive T cells from PBMC. This sample was also put to use in a study of yellow fever vaccine responses in identical twins. From the second report: According to the authors, the vaccine-induced T cell response in identical twins seemed to be partly convergent and partly specific to each individual. In the study, vaccine-responding T cell clones were precisely tracked in identical twins.

This clonotype was obtained from a woman younger than 35 in good health. The sequenced sample was memory (CD45RO+) T cells sorted from blood. Explained via the paper, the cell subset or site label denotes: CD45RO+ enriched T cells. The chain employs TRBV20-1 and TRBJ2-3; no confident D gene assignment can be made. The DNA reads TGCAGTGCTAGGGTCCCCCCCCCGCGGTGGGATACGCAGTATTTT. Protein translation: CSARVPPPRWDTQYF.